This TCR beta chain comes out of a study of T cells after yellow fever vaccination. As for the study in general: With SMART-Seq v4 Ultra Low Input, the fractions containing low cell numbers were prepared.

Findings and limits, study-wide: Few clonotypes appeared in both CD4 and CD8 compartments.

A note on this clonotype: The antigen remains unidentified.

The 5'RACE template-switching step produced TCR cDNA and added a universal primer site and UMIs. TCRdb itself ran the 5' RACE reads through MiXCR, one entry per CDR3 protein. The table lists 200,000 to 250,000 distinct CDR3 sequences, around 7% of them singletons. There are 10 residues in the CDR3. Looked up from germline, CDR1 is DFQATT and CDR2 is SNEGSKA (reference sequence). V was pared by 6 bases and J by 7 bases, with 9 bases between. The material sequenced was CD4+ T cells sorted from PBMCs, taken 15 days after the yellow fever booster vaccination. The gene calls are TRBV20-1 and TRBJ1-1; D gene uncertain. This TCR came from a young man who received the YFV17D yellow fever vaccine. The CDR3 spells CSAGGSEAFF. The CDR3 nucleotides are TGCAGTGCCGGCGGAAGTGAAGCTTTCTTT.